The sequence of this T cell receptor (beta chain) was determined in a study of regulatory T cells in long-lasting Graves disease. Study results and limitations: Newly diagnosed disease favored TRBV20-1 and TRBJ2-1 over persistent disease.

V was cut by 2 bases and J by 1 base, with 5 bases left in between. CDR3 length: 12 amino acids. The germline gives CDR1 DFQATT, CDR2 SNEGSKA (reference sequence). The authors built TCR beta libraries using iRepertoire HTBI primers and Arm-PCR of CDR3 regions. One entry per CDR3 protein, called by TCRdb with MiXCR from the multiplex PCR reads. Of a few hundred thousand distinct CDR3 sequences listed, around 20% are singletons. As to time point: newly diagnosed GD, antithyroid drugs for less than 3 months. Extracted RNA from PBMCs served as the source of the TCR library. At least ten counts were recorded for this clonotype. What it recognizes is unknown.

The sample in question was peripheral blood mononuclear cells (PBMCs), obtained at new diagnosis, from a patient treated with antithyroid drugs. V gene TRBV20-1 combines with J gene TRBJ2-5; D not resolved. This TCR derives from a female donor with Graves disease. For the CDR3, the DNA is TGCAGTGCTAGACGGGCCCAAGAGACCCAGTACTTC. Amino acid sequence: CSARRAQETQYF.